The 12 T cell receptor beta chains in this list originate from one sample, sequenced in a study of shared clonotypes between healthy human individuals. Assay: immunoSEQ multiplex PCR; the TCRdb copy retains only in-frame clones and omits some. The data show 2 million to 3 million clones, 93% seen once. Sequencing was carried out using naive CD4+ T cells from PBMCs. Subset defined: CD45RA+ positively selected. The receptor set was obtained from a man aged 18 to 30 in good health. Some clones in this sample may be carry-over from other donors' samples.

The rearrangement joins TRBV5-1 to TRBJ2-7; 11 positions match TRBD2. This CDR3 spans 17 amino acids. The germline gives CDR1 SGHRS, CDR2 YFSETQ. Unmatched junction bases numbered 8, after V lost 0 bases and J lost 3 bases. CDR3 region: CASSLGIAGGPRYEQYF. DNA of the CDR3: TGCGCCAGCAGCTTGGGAATAGCGGGAGGGCCCCGCTACGAGCAGTACTTC.

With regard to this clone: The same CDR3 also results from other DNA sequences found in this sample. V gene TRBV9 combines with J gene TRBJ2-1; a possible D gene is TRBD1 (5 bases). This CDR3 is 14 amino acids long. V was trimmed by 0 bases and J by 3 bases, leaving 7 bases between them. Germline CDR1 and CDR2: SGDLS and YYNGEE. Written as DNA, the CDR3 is TGTGCCAGCAGCGTAGGGGGCTTCTACAATGAGCAGTTCTTC. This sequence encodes CASSVGGFYNEQFF.

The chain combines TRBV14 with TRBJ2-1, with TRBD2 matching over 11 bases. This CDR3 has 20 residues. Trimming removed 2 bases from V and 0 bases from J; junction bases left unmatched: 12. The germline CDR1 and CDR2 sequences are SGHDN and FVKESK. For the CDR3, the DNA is TGTGCCAGCAGCCAACTCGGACTAGCGGGTCCTTCGAGCTCCTACAATGAGCAGTTCTTC. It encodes CASSQLGLAGPSSSYNEQFF. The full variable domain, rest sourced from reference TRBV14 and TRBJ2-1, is EAGVTQFPSHSVIEKGQTVTLRCDPISGHDNLYWYRRVMGKEIKFLLHFVKESKQDESGMPNNRFLAERTGGTYSTLKVQPAELEDSGVYFCASSQLGLAGPSSSYNEQFFGPGTRLTVL.

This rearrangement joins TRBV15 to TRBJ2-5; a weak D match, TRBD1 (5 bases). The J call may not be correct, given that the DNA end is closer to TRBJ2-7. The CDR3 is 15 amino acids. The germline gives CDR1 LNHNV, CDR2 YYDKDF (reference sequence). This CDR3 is CATSREYRTSYEQYF. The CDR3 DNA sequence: TGTGCCACCAGCAGAGAGTACAGGACCTCCTACGAGCAGTACTTC.

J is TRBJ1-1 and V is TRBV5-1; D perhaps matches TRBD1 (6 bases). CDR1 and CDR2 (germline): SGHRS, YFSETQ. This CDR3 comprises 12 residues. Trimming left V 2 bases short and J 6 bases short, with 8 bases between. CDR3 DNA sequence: TGCGCCAGCAGCTTTCAGGGGTCTGAAGCTTTCTTT. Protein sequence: CASSFQGSEAFF. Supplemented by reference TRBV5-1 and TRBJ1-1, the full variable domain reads KAGVTQTPRYLIKTRGQQVTLSCSPISGHRSVSWYQQTPGQGLQFLFEYFSETQRNKGNFPGRFSGRQFSNSRSEMNVSTLELGDSALYLCASSFQGSEAFFGQGTRLTVV.

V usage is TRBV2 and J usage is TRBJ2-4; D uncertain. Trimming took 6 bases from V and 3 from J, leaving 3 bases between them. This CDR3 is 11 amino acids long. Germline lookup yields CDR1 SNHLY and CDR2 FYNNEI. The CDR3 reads CASRVKNIQYF. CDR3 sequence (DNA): TGTGCCAGCAGAGTCAAAAACATTCAGTACTTC.

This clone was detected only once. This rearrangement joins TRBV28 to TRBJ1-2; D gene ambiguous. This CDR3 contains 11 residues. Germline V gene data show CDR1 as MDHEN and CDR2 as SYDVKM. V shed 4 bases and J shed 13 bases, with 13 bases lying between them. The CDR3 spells CASSSIFSCTF. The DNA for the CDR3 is TGTGCCAGCAGTTCAATCTTTTCCTGCACCTTC.

The CDR3 is CAISGGRQGVNIQYF. CDR3 sequence (DNA): TGTGCCATCAGTGGCGGGCGGCAGGGGGTAAACATTCAGTACTTC. The chain combines TRBV10-3 with TRBJ2-4; 7 positions match TRBD1. Looked up from germline, CDR1 is ENHRY and CDR2 is SYGVKD. The junction had 9 bases not matched to a gene; V was cut back by 4 bases and J by 6 bases. The CDR3 runs to 15 residues.

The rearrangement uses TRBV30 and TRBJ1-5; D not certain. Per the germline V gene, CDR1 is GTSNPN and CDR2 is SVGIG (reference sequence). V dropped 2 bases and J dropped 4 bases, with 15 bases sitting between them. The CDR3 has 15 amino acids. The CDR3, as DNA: TGTGCCTGGAGTAGGAGGGCGGGAGTGAATCAGCCCCAGCATTTT. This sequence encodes CAWSRRAGVNQPQHF.

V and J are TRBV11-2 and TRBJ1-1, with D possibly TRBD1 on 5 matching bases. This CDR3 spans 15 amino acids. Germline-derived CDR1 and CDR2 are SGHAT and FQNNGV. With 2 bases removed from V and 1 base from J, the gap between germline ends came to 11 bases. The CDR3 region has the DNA TGTGCCAGCAGCTTACCAGGGAGGGGGAACACTGAAGCTTTCTTT. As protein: CASSLPGRGNTEAFF.

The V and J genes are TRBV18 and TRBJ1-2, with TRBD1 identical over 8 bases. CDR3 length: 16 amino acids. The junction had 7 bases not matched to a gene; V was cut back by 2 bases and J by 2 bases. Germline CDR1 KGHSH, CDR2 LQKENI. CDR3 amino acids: CASSPNYGQGNYGYTF. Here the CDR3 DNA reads TGTGCCAGCTCACCAAATTATGGACAGGGCAACTATGGCTACACCTTC.

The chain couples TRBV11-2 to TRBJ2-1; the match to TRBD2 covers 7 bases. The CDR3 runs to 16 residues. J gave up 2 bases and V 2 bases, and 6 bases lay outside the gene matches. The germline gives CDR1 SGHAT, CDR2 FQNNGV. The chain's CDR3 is CASSLRTLAAYNEQFF. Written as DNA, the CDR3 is TGTGCCAGCAGCTTAAGGACGCTAGCGGCCTACAATGAGCAGTTCTTC.